This entry describes one TCR beta chain. Its cognate antigen is unknown. These data belong to a study of PD-1 blockade in classical Hodgkin lymphoma. Whole-study results and caveats: Diversity in CD4+ TCRs, unlike that measured in CD8+ TCRs, had risen significantly by C4D1.

V lost 3 bases, J lost 6 bases, and 15 bases lay in between. The CDR3 loop spans 15 amino acids. Germline V lookup: CDR1 LGHNT, CDR2 FRNRAP. Sequencing was performed with immunoSEQ multiplex PCR; in TCRdb, only in-frame clones are kept and a portion is missing. The profile covers 17,000 or so clones, with roughly 87% appearing a single time and roughly 27% taken by the ten largest. All the patients suffered relapse after autologous stem cell transplantation, and brentuximab vedotin exposure differed. The material was peripheral blood mononuclear cells (PBMCs), obtained before the second cycle of nivolumab. The V call is TRBV12-5, the J call TRBJ1-5, with D tentatively TRBD1 (5 bases). The receptor was derived from a human donor with classical Hodgkin lymphoma. This CDR3 is CASGLGTPRGQPQHF. DNA for the CDR3: TGTGCTAGTGGTTTAGGGACCCCTCGGGGTCAGCCCCAGCATTTT.